These 31 T cell receptor beta chains originate from one sample sequenced in a study of T-cell memory formation after mild COVID-19. TCRdb ran MiXCR on the 5' RACE reads and lists one entry per CDR3 protein. This sample yields approximately 100,000 distinct CDR3 sequences, of which roughly 10% are seen a single time; about 40% belongs to the top ten. The sequencing input was PBMCs or a T cell subset sorted from them (not recorded which). The receptors derive from a man aged 18 to 35 who had mild COVID-19 (a few samples of this study predate the infection). Cell type and time point are not known.

The sample holds a few counts of this clonotype. The chain couples TRBV7-9 to TRBJ2-7, with D possibly called TRBD1 or TRBD2 (6 bases each). The V and J ends lost 7 bases and 5 bases respectively, with 18 bases between them. The germline V gene encodes CDR1 SEHNR and CDR2 FQNEAQ (reference sequence). This CDR3 has 14 residues. The CDR3 reads CASTDPPGADEQYF. CDR3 nucleotide sequence: TGTGCCAGCACCGACCCCCCGGGGGCGGACGAGCAGTACTTC.

This clonotype was detected a few times. The chain links TRBV7-6 to TRBJ2-3; D unclear. The CDR3 covers 15 residues. CDR1 and CDR2 (germline): SGHVS, FNYEAQ. Trimming removed 0 bases from V and 2 bases from J, with 9 bases in between. The CDR3 is CASSLASDFTDTQYF. DNA for the CDR3: TGTGCCAGCAGCTTAGCCAGCGACTTCACAGATACGCAGTATTTT. The whole variable domain, filled in from reference TRBV7-6 and TRBJ2-3, reads GAGVSQSPRYKVTKRGQDVALRCDPISGHVSLYWYRQALGQGPEFLTYFNYEAQQDKSGLPNDRFSAERPEGSISTLTIQRTEQRDSAMYRCASSLASDFTDTQYFGPGTRLTVL.

This clonotype was seen a few times. This sequence joins TRBV7-9 and TRBJ2-3; a possible D gene is TRBD1 (6 bases). V shed 5 bases and J shed 2 bases, with 20 bases lying between them. CDR3 length equals 17 residues. Germline CDR1 reads SEHNR; CDR2 reads FQNEAQ (reference sequence). This CDR3 is CASSHNPSDRPTDTQYF. The DNA for the CDR3 is TGTGCCAGCAGCCACAACCCGTCCGACAGGCCCACAGATACGCAGTATTTT.

There are a few counts of this clonotype. Written as DNA, the CDR3 is TGTGCCAGCAGCGTCGCACTAGCGGGGGGTGACAATGAGCAGTTCTTC. Its translation is CASSVALAGGDNEQFF. The rearrangement joins TRBV7-9 to TRBJ2-1; 12 bases are shared with TRBD2. The CDR3 spans 16 residues. V shed 5 bases, J shed 5 bases, and the junction held 7 bases outside the gene matches. Germline lookup yields CDR1 SEHNR and CDR2 FQNEAQ (reference sequence). The entire variable domain, with the rest obtained from reference TRBV7-9 and TRBJ2-1, is as follows: DTGVSQNPRHKITKRGQNVTFRCDPISEHNRLYWYRQTLGQGPEFLTYFQNEAQLEKSRLLSDRFSAERPKGSFSTLEIQRTEQGDSAMYLCASSVALAGGDNEQFFGPGTRLTVL.

CDR3 DNA sequence: TGTGCCAGCAGGAGGGACGGAAACACCATATATTTT. Protein: CASRRDGNTIYF. V is TRBV28 and J is TRBJ1-3; tentatively, D is TRBD1 (5 bases). Germline CDR1 MDHEN, CDR2 SYDVKM. Trimming pared 6 bases from V and 4 bases from J, leaving 7 bases between. This CDR3 has 12 amino acids.

The CDR3 region is CSVDHNQGHTEAFF. CDR3 nucleotide sequence: TGCAGCGTTGACCACAACCAGGGCCACACTGAAGCTTTCTTT. The chain couples TRBV29-1 to TRBJ1-1; tentatively, D is TRBD1 (5 bases). The CDR3 extends over 14 amino acids. Trimming removed 3 bases from V and 3 bases from J, with 14 bases in between. CDR1 and CDR2 from the germline V gene are SQVTM and ANQGSEA.

J is TRBJ2-7 and V is TRBV7-2; TRBD2 is a possible D gene (6 bases). From germline, CDR1 is SGHTA and CDR2 FQGNSA. V was cut by 4 bases and J by 2 bases, with 12 bases left in between. The CDR3 runs 14 residues. CDR3 nucleotide sequence: TGTGCCAGCAGCTCCCTGGGAGGCCCCTACGAGCAGTACTTC. Translation gives CASSSLGGPYEQYF.

This clonotype was counted at least ten times. CDR3 coding DNA: TGTGCCAGCAGTTTCACTCGAAGGGGAGGGATCACCGGGGAGCTGTTTTTT. Its translation is CASSFTRRGGITGELFF. The rearrangement joins TRBV12-3 or TRBV12-4 to TRBJ2-2; 7 bases match TRBD2. This CDR3 comprises 17 residues. V lost 3 bases and J lost 4; bases outside the gene matches: 11.

This clonotype turned up a few times. The chain links TRBV5-1 to TRBJ2-2; D is unresolved. Trimming left V 2 bases short and J 4 bases short, with 9 bases between. CDR3 length: 14 residues. CDR1 and CDR2 (germline): SGHRS, YFSETQ. The CDR3, as DNA: TGCGCCAGCAGCTTTCTGGGTAGCACCGGGGAGCTGTTTTTT. Its protein product is CASSFLGSTGELFF.

This clonotype occurred a few times. The J gene is TRBJ1-2, the V gene TRBV28, with D perhaps TRBD1 (6 bases). Germline V lookup: CDR1 MDHEN, CDR2 SYDVKM. The CDR3 is made up of 14 amino acids. Trimming shortened V by 3 bases and J by 4 bases, and 12 bases separated the two germline ends. Written as DNA, the CDR3 is TGTGCCAGCAGTTTTGCGGGGGCGGCCTATGGCTACACCTTC. This gives the protein CASSFAGAAYGYTF.

This chain joins TRBV6-5 and TRBJ1-1; 11 bases fit TRBD1. The J segment lost 3 bases and the V segment lost 2 bases, leaving 5 bases of the junction unmatched. The CDR3 contains 16 residues. Germline V lookup: CDR1 MNHEY, CDR2 SVGAGI. CDR3 in DNA: TGTGCCAGCAGTTACGCCGGACAGGGGGCTTACACTGAAGCTTTCTTT. It yields the protein CASSYAGQGAYTEAFF.

This chain links TRBV7-2 with TRBJ1-4, with D possibly being TRBD1 (6 bases). The V end lost 4 bases, the J end lost 5 bases, and 29 bases lay between the germline ends. This CDR3 has 20 amino acids. Germline V lookup: CDR1 SGHTA, CDR2 FQGNSA. In nucleotides, the CDR3 is TGTGCCAGCAGCTCCGAGCCGACCGGGACAAGCCTCTGTGAAAATGAAAAACTGTTTTTT. Its protein product is CASSSEPTGTSLCENEKLFF.

The genes are TRBV7-9 and TRBJ2-3; no definite D call. Germline V gene sequence: CDR1 SEHNR, CDR2 FQNEAQ (reference sequence). The CDR3 is 19 amino acids. With 0 bases removed from V and 2 bases from J, the gap between germline ends came to 21 bases. This CDR3 is CASSLAERWAERSTDTQYF. The CDR3 nucleotides read TGTGCCAGCAGCTTAGCGGAGCGATGGGCCGAAAGATCCACAGATACGCAGTATTTT.

The rearrangement uses TRBV7-9 and TRBJ2-5; 7 bases align to TRBD1. After removal of 5 bases from V and 0 bases from J, the junction contained 6 bases not matched to a gene. Germline-derived CDR1 and CDR2 are SEHNR and FQNEAQ (reference sequence). The CDR3 has 15 residues. CDR3 protein: CASSPTGSDQETQYF. CDR3 in DNA: TGTGCCAGCAGCCCGACAGGGAGCGACCAAGAGACCCAGTACTTC.

This clonotype was seen repeatedly, ten times or more. The chain couples TRBV5-4 to TRBJ1-1; no definite D call. The CDR3 is made up of 12 amino acids. V shed 4 bases and J shed 6 bases, with 10 bases lying between them. Germline CDR1 SGHNT, CDR2 YYREEE (reference sequence). CDR3 sequence: CASSLGGPEAFF. CDR3 nucleotide sequence: TGTGCCAGCAGCCTTGGAGGGCCTGAAGCTTTCTTT.

The sample holds a few counts of this clonotype. The CDR3 here is CASSLTGGPLNEQFF. Here the CDR3 DNA reads TGTGCCAGCAGCTTGACAGGGGGCCCCCTTAATGAGCAGTTCTTC. V gene TRBV5-5 combines with J gene TRBJ2-1; 9 positions match TRBD1. CDR1 and CDR2 (germline): SGHKS, YYEKEE (reference sequence). The CDR3 totals 15 residues. The trim removed 1 base at V and 7 bases at J, leaving 6 bases unmatched.

This clonotype was seen only a few times. This sequence joins TRBV29-1 and TRBJ2-2; perhaps TRBD1 as D (5 bases). The CDR3 has 12 residues. The V and J ends lost 6 bases and 5 bases respectively, with 10 bases between them. In germline, CDR1 is SQVTM, CDR2 ANQGSEA. This CDR3 reads CSVHRNTGELFF. Here the CDR3 DNA reads TGCAGCGTGCACAGGAATACCGGGGAGCTGTTTTTT.

The chain is built from TRBV7-9 and TRBJ2-1; 9 bases agree with TRBD2. The CDR3 contains 18 residues. Germline-derived CDR1 and CDR2 are SEHNR and FQNEAQ (reference sequence). V was pared by 1 base and J by 1 base, with 8 bases of the junction left unmatched. CDR3: CASSLGIAGVLSYNEQFF. CDR3 coding DNA: TGTGCCAGCAGCTTAGGGATAGCGGGGGTTCTTTCCTACAATGAGCAGTTCTTC.

This clonotype was counted a few times. The rearrangement links TRBV6-5 to TRBJ1-1, with D unclear. Trimming took 0 bases from V and 7 from J, leaving 9 bases between them. Germline V gene sequence: CDR1 MNHEY, CDR2 SVGAGI. There are 13 residues in the CDR3. CDR3 amino acids: CASSYSGEGEAFF. The CDR3 DNA reads TGTGCCAGCAGTTACTCCGGGGAGGGTGAAGCTTTCTTT.

V is TRBV12-3 or TRBV12-4 and J is TRBJ2-7; possible D gene TRBD2, 5 bases. The V gene lost 10 bases and the J gene lost 6 bases, with 13 bases spanning the gap. CDR3 length: 11 residues. The DNA of the CDR3 is TGTGCCACAACAGCCGGGGTCGAGCAGTACTTC. It translates to CATTAGVEQYF.

The V and J genes are TRBV7-8 and TRBJ2-7; D is unclear. V was trimmed by 7 bases and J by 3 bases, leaving 16 bases between them. Germline-derived CDR1 and CDR2 are SGHVS and FQNEAQ. The CDR3 runs to 14 residues. The CDR3 is CASTKFVGDYEQYF. CDR3 nucleotides: TGTGCCAGCACGAAGTTTGTCGGAGACTACGAGCAGTACTTC.

The chain couples TRBV11-2 to TRBJ2-7; 10 positions match TRBD1. V lost 0 bases and J lost 2; bases outside the gene matches: 1. The germline V gene encodes CDR1 SGHAT and CDR2 FQNNGV. The CDR3 is made up of 15 amino acids. CDR3 DNA sequence: TGTGCCAGCAGCTTAGAGGGACAGGGGCCCTACGAGCAGTACTTC. Amino acids: CASSLEGQGPYEQYF.

The genes are TRBV29-1 and TRBJ2-3; D is uncertain. This CDR3 comprises 10 residues. Between the trimmed V and J ends, which lost 7 bases and 4 bases, there was a span of 6 bases. Looked up from germline, CDR1 is SQVTM and CDR2 is ANQGSEA. CDR3 protein: CSAGPDTQYF. The DNA of the CDR3 is TGCAGCGCGGGCCCAGATACGCAGTATTTT.

V is TRBV7-9 and J is TRBJ1-1; possibly TRBD1 for D (5 bases). Deletions cut 5 bases from V and 2 bases from J, with 15 bases between. There are 15 residues in the CDR3. The germline CDR1 and CDR2 sequences are SEHNR and FQNEAQ (reference sequence). CDR3 amino acids: CASSPSRDFNTEAFF. CDR3 coding DNA: TGTGCCAGCAGCCCAAGCCGGGACTTCAACACTGAAGCTTTCTTT. Based on the CDR3 plus reference TRBV7-9 and TRBJ1-1, the full variable domain is DTGVSQNPRHKITKRGQNVTFRCDPISEHNRLYWYRQTLGQGPEFLTYFQNEAQLEKSRLLSDRFSAERPKGSFSTLEIQRTEQGDSAMYLCASSPSRDFNTEAFFGQGTRLTVV.

This clonotype was seen only a few times. The chain joins TRBV7-2 to TRBJ2-3; 10 bases match TRBD1. Germline V gene data show CDR1 as SGHTA and CDR2 as FQGNSA. Trimming cost V 6 bases and J 5 bases; bases outside gene matches: 11. The CDR3 consists of 16 residues. CDR3 sequence (DNA): TGTGCCAGCAGGTCTCCCTGGGACAGGGGAAAAGATACGCAGTATTTT. It encodes CASRSPWDRGKDTQYF.

This clonotype was recorded at least ten times. The genes are TRBV5-5 and TRBJ2-7; TRBD1 matches 7 bases. The CDR3 runs 14 residues. Germline CDR1 SGHKS, CDR2 YYEKEE (reference sequence). V lost 0 bases, J lost 1 base, and 1 base stayed unmatched. In DNA, the CDR3 is TGTGCCAGCAGCTTGGGACAGGGATCCTACGAGCAGTACTTC. Protein product: CASSLGQGSYEQYF.

The table lists this clonotype with a few counts. J is TRBJ2-1 and V is TRBV20-1, with 7 bases lining up with TRBD1. V lost 5 bases and J lost 8; bases outside the gene matches: 3. The germline V gene has CDR1 DFQATT and CDR2 SNEGSKA (reference sequence). The CDR3 is 11 amino acids. CDR3 sequence reads: CSAQGGYEQFF. CDR3 bases: TGCAGTGCTCAAGGGGGCTATGAGCAGTTCTTC.

This clonotype was observed a handful of times. The chain combines TRBV11-2 with TRBJ2-5; D remains unclear. Germline V gene data show CDR1 as SGHAT and CDR2 as FQNNGV. The CDR3 is 12 amino acids. V dropped 5 bases and J dropped 5 bases, with 9 bases sitting between them. This CDR3 is CASSILGETQYF. CDR3 nucleotide sequence: TGTGCCAGCAGCATCTTGGGGGAGACCCAGTACTTC.

This clonotype was seen a few times. This rearrangement joins TRBV15 to TRBJ2-2; D perhaps matches TRBD2 (5 bases). The V end was cut by 4 bases, the J end by 7 bases, with 7 bases between. The CDR3 covers 12 residues. Germline CDR1 LNHNV, CDR2 YYDKDF (reference sequence). The CDR3, as DNA: TGTGCCACCAGCACGGAGGACGGGGAGCTGTTTTTT. Translating it yields CATSTEDGELFF.

The chain couples TRBV5-1 to TRBJ1-5, with D possibly TRBD1 on 6 matching bases. Germline CDR1 SGHRS, CDR2 YFSETQ. V shed 3 bases and J shed 5 bases, with 9 bases lying between them. The CDR3 loop spans 13 amino acids. The CDR3 protein is CASSWDTDQPQHF. DNA of the CDR3: TGCGCCAGCAGCTGGGACACCGATCAGCCCCAGCATTTT.

CDR3 DNA: TGTGCCAGCAGCCCCCAAGGTGGGGGAAGCACAGATACGCAGTATTTT. This encodes CASSPQGGGSTDTQYF. The chain combines TRBV7-3 with TRBJ2-3; D might be TRBD1 or TRBD2, each matching 5 bases. This CDR3 has 16 residues. The V and J ends lost 5 bases and 0 bases respectively, with 15 bases between them. The germline V gene has CDR1 SGHTA and CDR2 FQGTGA. The whole variable domain, remainder taken from reference TRBV7-3 and TRBJ2-3, is GAGVSQTPSNKVTEKGKYVELRCDPISGHTALYWYRQSLGQGPEFLIYFQGTGAADDSGLPNDRFFAVRPEGSVSTLKIQRTERGDSAVYLCASSPQGGGSTDTQYFGPGTRLTVL.